These 29 T cell receptor beta chains share one sample of origin, sequenced in a study of vaccination and CD4 T cells after COVID-19. Treatment in this sample: approximately 11-day PBMC culture with coronavirus spike peptide pools or control peptides (ViraFEST assay). CD4+ T-cell collection from the unexposed donor predated the COVID-19 pandemic (2011-2018). The Oncomine TCR Beta short-read assay sequenced DNA from cultured CD4+ T cells. TCRdb ran MiXCR on the PCR reads and lists one entry per CDR3 protein. The sample has several thousand distinct CDR3 sequences; around half are singletons. Their antigens remain unidentified. The sample taken for sequencing was CD4+ T cells from blood, cultured in vitro. These receptors originate from a human donor in good health.

This clonotype has just a few counts. This rearrangement joins TRBV6-5 to TRBJ1-5; TRBD1 might be the D (6 bases). The CDR3 sequence is 18 residues long. Deletions cut 4 bases from V and 4 bases from J, with 23 bases between. The germline V gene encodes CDR1 MNHEY and CDR2 SVGAGI. Here the CDR3 reads CASSSKPADRLVNQPQHF. For the CDR3, the DNA is TGTGCCAGCAGTTCGAAGCCGGCCGACAGGCTCGTAAATCAGCCCCAGCATTTT.

The sample holds one count of this clonotype. The V and J genes are TRBV24-1 and TRBJ2-2, with a tentative D call TRBD2 (6 bases). Trimming removed 5 bases from V and 7 bases from J, with 13 bases in between. CDR3 length: 14 residues. The germline gives CDR1 KGHDR, CDR2 SFDVKD. For the CDR3, the DNA is TGTGCCACCAGTGCTAATCGGAGGGGCGGGGAGCTGTTTTTT. Its protein product is CATSANRRGGELFF.

This clonotype was detected only a few times. The chain is built from TRBV6-5 and TRBJ1-2, with D tentatively TRBD1 (5 bases). The CDR3 is 16 amino acids. Germline-derived CDR1 and CDR2 are MNHEY and SVGAGI. Trimming took off 0 bases at V and 7 bases at J, with 18 bases between the two ends. The CDR3 loop reads CASSYSRTGTPGGYTF. In nucleotides, the CDR3 is TGTGCCAGCAGTTACTCCCGAACGGGGACTCCCGGTGGCTACACCTTC.

This clonotype was seen a handful of times. This chain connects TRBV6-1 to TRBJ1-3; no clear D. V was shortened by 6 bases and J by 3 bases, with 9 bases between the two germline ends. Germline V lookup: CDR1 MNHNS, CDR2 SASEGT. This CDR3 is 13 amino acids long. DNA for the CDR3: TGTGCCAGCAGCACCAGTATTGGAAACACCATATATTTT. It yields the protein CASSTSIGNTIYF.

V gene TRBV11-1 combines with J gene TRBJ1-1, with D possibly matching TRBD1 (6 bases). The CDR3 contains 14 residues. V was clipped by 5 bases and J by 7 bases, with 17 bases between them. The V gene's germline CDR1 is SGHAT and CDR2 FQDESV (reference sequence). The CDR3 loop reads CASSKGHPDGEAFF. The CDR3 nucleotides are TGTGCCAGCAGCAAGGGACACCCTGACGGTGAAGCTTTCTTT.

This clonotype was counted only a few times. One junction end does not reproduce the germline sequence, and a read error may be involved. V and J are TRBV7-7 and TRBJ1-1, with D unclear. The CDR3 spans 13 residues. CDR1 is SSHAT and CDR2 is FNYEAQ in the germline V gene (reference sequence). CDR3 sequence: CASSLSQNTEAFF. In DNA form, the CDR3 reads TGTGCTAGCAGCTTATCCCAGAACACTGAAGCTTTCTTT.

The chain has TRBV7-8 and TRBJ1-1; D is unclear. Germline V CDR1 and CDR2: SGHVS, FQNEAQ. Deletions cut 1 base from V and 1 base from J, with 10 bases between. This CDR3 region has 15 residues. The CDR3 sequence is CASSLEAQANTEAFF. CDR3 coding DNA: TGTGCCAGCAGCTTAGAAGCCCAGGCGAACACTGAAGCTTTCTTT.

V and J are TRBV29-1 and TRBJ1-2, with TRBD1 matching over 8 bases. V dropped 4 bases and J dropped 2; count of bases not matched to a gene: 6. The CDR3 loop spans 14 amino acids. Germline CDR1 is SQVTM and CDR2 is ANQGSEA. Here the CDR3 DNA reads TGCAGCGTTGGAGACAGGGGCCAGAACTATGGCTACACCTTC. This codes for CSVGDRGQNYGYTF.

This chain joins TRBV7-9 and TRBJ2-1; TRBD2 agrees at 9 bases. From germline, CDR1 is SEHNR and CDR2 FQNEAQ (reference sequence). The CDR3 runs 18 residues. The junction had 12 bases not matched to a gene; V was cut back by 5 bases and J by 1 base. The CDR3 DNA reads as TGTGCCAGCAGCCCTCCAGCGCGGGGGGGCCATTCCTACAATGAGCAGTTCTTC. It specifies CASSPPARGGHSYNEQFF.

The chain recombines TRBV12-3 or TRBV12-4 with TRBJ2-2; D is ambiguous. V lost 1 base and J 7 bases, leaving 13 bases between the germline ends. The CDR3 sequence is 15 residues long. The chain's CDR3 is CASSLGQVASGELFF. In DNA, the CDR3 is TGTGCCAGCAGTTTAGGGCAGGTAGCTAGCGGGGAGCTGTTTTTT.

The chain has TRBV9 and TRBJ1-5; no clear D. Trimming took 0 bases from V and 2 from J, leaving 3 bases between them. There are 13 residues in the CDR3. CDR1 is SGDLS, CDR2 YYNGEE, per germline. The CDR3 nucleotides are TGTGCCAGCAGCGTAGCAGGCAATCAGCCCCAGCATTTT. Translation: CASSVAGNQPQHF.

This chain connects TRBV6-1 to TRBJ1-4; D is possibly TRBD1 (5 bases). With 7 bases removed from V and 9 bases from J, the gap between germline ends came to 21 bases. In germline, CDR1 is MNHNS, CDR2 SASEGT. The CDR3 extends over 15 amino acids. CDR3 protein: CASNPRGLQGQKLFF. The DNA for the CDR3 is TGTGCCAGCAACCCGAGGGGACTCCAGGGCCAAAAACTGTTTTTT.

The V and J genes are TRBV4-1 and TRBJ2-6; D might be TRBD1 or TRBD2, each matching 5 bases. Deletions cut 1 base from V and 2 bases from J, with 9 bases between. Germline CDR1 is MGHRA and CDR2 is YSYEKL. The CDR3 runs 16 residues. The CDR3 DNA sequence: TGCGCCAGCAGCCAAGTGGGGGATCCTGGGGCCAACGTCCTGACTTTC. Amino acid sequence: CASSQVGDPGANVLTF.

In this sample, this clonotype turned up a few times. The V call is TRBV6-1, the J call TRBJ1-2, with no clear D. Germline V gives CDR1 MNHNS, CDR2 SASEGT. Trimming cost V 5 bases and J 3 bases, with 19 bases left between them. CDR3 length equals 16 residues. The CDR3: CASSPDPSRFHYGYTF. For the CDR3, the DNA is TGTGCCAGCAGTCCAGACCCCAGCCGGTTCCACTATGGCTACACCTTC.

This clonotype was seen a few times. The CDR3 loop is CASRAQYSNQPQHF. CDR3 DNA: TGTGCCAGCAGGGCACAGTATAGCAATCAGCCCCAGCATTTT. V and J are TRBV6-1 and TRBJ1-5; D gene ambiguous. Germline CDR1 is MNHNS and CDR2 is SASEGT. V was pared by 6 bases and J by 0 bases, with 9 bases between. CDR3 length equals 14 residues.

V and J are TRBV7-6 and TRBJ2-3; D not resolved. V lost 2 bases and J 1 base, leaving 7 bases between the germline ends. CDR1 is SGHVS and CDR2 is FNYEAQ in the germline V gene. The CDR3 runs 14 residues. The CDR3 nucleotides are TGTGCCAGCAGCTTAACCAGCGGCACAGATACGCAGTATTTT. Its protein product is CASSLTSGTDTQYF. The full variable domain, completed using reference TRBV7-6 and TRBJ2-3, is GAGVSQSPRYKVTKRGQDVALRCDPISGHVSLYWYRQALGQGPEFLTYFNYEAQQDKSGLPNDRFSAERPEGSISTLTIQRTEQRDSAMYRCASSLTSGTDTQYFGPGTRLTVL.

The V and J genes are TRBV2 and TRBJ2-7, with D possibly matching TRBD1 (5 bases). The CDR3 loop spans 16 amino acids. V shed 11 bases and J shed 0 bases, with 23 bases lying between them. Germline V lookup: CDR1 SNHLY, CDR2 FYNNEI. The CDR3 DNA reads TGTGCCTCAAGTGATGGGGCTAGATCCTTCTCCTACGAGCAGTACTTC. Protein sequence: CASSDGARSFSYEQYF.

For the CDR3, the DNA is TGTGCCAGCAGCCTGAGACAGGGGAGCGGTCAGCCCCAGCATTTT. Amino acid sequence: CASSLRQGSGQPQHF. The chain links TRBV5-8 to TRBJ1-5; 8 bases map to TRBD1. V lost 4 bases, J lost 6 bases, and 9 bases stayed unmatched. CDR1 and CDR2 (germline): SGHTS, YDEGEE. CDR3 length equals 15 residues.

This clonotype came up a few times. The chain joins TRBV5-4 to TRBJ2-5; 14 bases align to TRBD2. The germline CDR1 and CDR2 sequences are SGHNT and YYREEE (reference sequence). Trimming at V came to 3 bases and at J to 1 base, leaving 2 bases not matched to a gene. The length of the CDR3 is 16 residues. In DNA form, the CDR3 reads TGTGCCAGCAGCTGGGGACTAGCGGGGGCCCAAGAGACCCAGTACTTC. It is translated as CASSWGLAGAQETQYF.

This clonotype was recorded once. For the CDR3, the DNA is TGTGCCAGTAGGCGAAATTCACCCCTCCACTTT. As protein: CASRRNSPLHF. The V gene is TRBV6-1, the J gene TRBJ1-6; D remains ambiguous. The germline V gene has CDR1 MNHNS and CDR2 SASEGT. The V and J ends lost 9 bases and 7 bases respectively, with 7 bases between them. The CDR3 has 11 residues.

The CDR3 protein is CASSTEVYSNQPQHF. The CDR3 DNA is TGTGCCAGTAGTACAGAAGTTTATAGCAATCAGCCCCAGCATTTT. The chain carries TRBV19 and TRBJ1-5; D uncertain. The germline V gene has CDR1 LNHDA and CDR2 SQIVND (reference sequence). The CDR3 has 15 residues. The V end lost 4 bases, the J end lost 0 bases, and 10 bases lay between the germline ends.

CDR3 bases: TGTGCCAGCAGCTTAGAGCTGGCAGGGAATCAGCCCCAGCATTTT. As protein: CASSLELAGNQPQHF. The V call is TRBV7-2, the J call TRBJ1-5, with D perhaps matching TRBD1 (5 bases). The germline CDR1 and CDR2 sequences are SGHTA and FQGNSA. CDR3 length: 15 residues. Between the trimmed V and J ends, which lost 1 base and 4 bases, there was a span of 11 bases.

The chain is built from TRBV29-1 and TRBJ1-1, with a possible D match to TRBD1 (6 bases). CDR1 and CDR2 from the germline V gene are SQVTM and ANQGSEA. This CDR3 contains 13 residues. V shed 4 bases and J shed 0 bases, with 9 bases lying between them. CDR3 sequence: CSVGRGLNTEAFF. In nucleotides, the CDR3 is TGCAGCGTTGGCCGGGGGCTGAACACTGAAGCTTTCTTT.

This clonotype was recorded a few times. The chain couples TRBV20-1 to TRBJ1-5, with 9 bases aligning to TRBD1. Germline V gene sequence: CDR1 DFQATT, CDR2 SNEGSKA (reference sequence). The J segment lost 2 bases and the V segment lost 6 bases, leaving 8 bases of the junction unmatched. CDR3 size: 15 residues. The DNA for the CDR3 is TGCAGTGCGCCCCCCGGGACAGGGCGCAATCAGCCCCAGCATTTT. Its protein is CSAPPGTGRNQPQHF.

The chain is built from TRBV29-1 and TRBJ1-5; TRBD1 aligns across 10 bases. V lost 4 bases and J lost 5; bases outside the gene matches: 5. Germline-derived CDR1 and CDR2 are SQVTM and ANQGSEA. CDR3 length: 14 amino acids. CDR3 sequence reads: CSVVYGTGDQPQHF. The DNA of the CDR3 is TGCAGCGTTGTATACGGGACAGGGGATCAGCCCCAGCATTTT.

This clonotype was found a few times. The chain carries TRBV20-1 and TRBJ1-1; D is possibly TRBD1 (5 bases). CDR3 length: 12 amino acids. Germline assignment: CDR1 DFQATT and CDR2 SNEGSKA (reference sequence). The germline V and J ends were trimmed by 1 base and 14 bases, with 17 bases remaining between them. CDR3 nucleotides: TGCAGTGCTAGAGGAACGTTTCGGGGACCCTTCTTT. Its protein is CSARGTFRGPFF.

This clonotype has a handful of counts. The chain joins TRBV2 to TRBJ2-1, with D maybe TRBD1 (5 bases). Per the germline V gene, CDR1 is SNHLY and CDR2 is FYNNEI. This CDR3 has 13 residues. Deletions cut 4 bases from V and 9 bases from J, with 13 bases between. The DNA for the CDR3 is TGTGCCAGCAGTGGACAGAAGGGCGGTGAGCAGTTCTTC. Its protein product is CASSGQKGGEQFF.

The chain couples TRBV6-4 to TRBJ2-3, with D uncertain. V dropped 3 bases and J dropped 1 base, with 8 bases sitting between them. Germline CDR1 MRHNA, CDR2 SNTAGT. The CDR3 is made up of 14 amino acids. CDR3 residues: CASSEGLGTDTQYF. Written as DNA, the CDR3 is TGTGCCAGCAGTGAGGGATTGGGCACAGATACGCAGTATTTT.

The table lists this clonotype with a few counts. CDR3 in amino acids: CASSLLGESGVHETQYF. In DNA, the CDR3 is TGTGCCAGCAGCTTGTTAGGGGAATCGGGGGTGCATGAGACCCAGTACTTC. The V and J genes are TRBV7-9 and TRBJ2-5; D is perhaps TRBD2 (6 bases). CDR3 length: 17 amino acids. V lost 3 bases and J 5 bases, leaving 22 bases between the germline ends. Germline V gene data show CDR1 as SEHNR and CDR2 as FQNEAQ (reference sequence).